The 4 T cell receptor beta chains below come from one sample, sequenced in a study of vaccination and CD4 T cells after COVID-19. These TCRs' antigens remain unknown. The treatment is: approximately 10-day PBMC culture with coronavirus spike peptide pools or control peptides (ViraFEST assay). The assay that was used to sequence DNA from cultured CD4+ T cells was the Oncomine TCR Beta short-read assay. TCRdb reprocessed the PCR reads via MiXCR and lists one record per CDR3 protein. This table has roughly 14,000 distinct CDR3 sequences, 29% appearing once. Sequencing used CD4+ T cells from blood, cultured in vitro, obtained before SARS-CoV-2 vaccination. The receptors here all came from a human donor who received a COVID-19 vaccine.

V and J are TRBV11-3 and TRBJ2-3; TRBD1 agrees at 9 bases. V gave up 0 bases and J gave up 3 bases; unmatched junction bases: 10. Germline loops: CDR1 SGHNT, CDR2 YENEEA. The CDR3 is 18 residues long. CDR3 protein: CASSLDVNRGRETDTQYF. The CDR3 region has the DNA TGTGCCAGCAGCTTAGATGTGAACAGGGGGCGCGAAACAGATACGCAGTATTTT.

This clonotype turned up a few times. Here the CDR3 reads CASGQYRGTNGYTF. Here the CDR3 DNA reads TGTGCCAGCGGTCAATACAGGGGTACTAATGGCTACACCTTC. This rearrangement joins TRBV6-1 to TRBJ1-2; TRBD1 aligns across 7 bases. This CDR3 spans 14 amino acids. V lost 8 bases and J lost 6; bases outside the gene matches: 12. Germline lookup yields CDR1 MNHNS and CDR2 SASEGT.

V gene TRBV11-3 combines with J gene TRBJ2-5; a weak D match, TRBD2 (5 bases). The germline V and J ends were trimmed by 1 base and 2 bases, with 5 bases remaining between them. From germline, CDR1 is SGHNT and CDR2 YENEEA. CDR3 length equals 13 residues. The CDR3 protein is CASSLGGQETQYF. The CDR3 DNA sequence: TGTGCCAGCAGCTTAGGAGGGCAAGAGACCCAGTACTTC.

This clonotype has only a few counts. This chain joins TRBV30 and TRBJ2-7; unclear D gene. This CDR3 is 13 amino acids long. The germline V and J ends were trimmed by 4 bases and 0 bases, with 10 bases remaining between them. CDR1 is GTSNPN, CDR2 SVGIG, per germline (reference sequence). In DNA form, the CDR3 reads TGTGCCTGGACTAGGTGGGGCTCCTACGAGCAGTACTTC. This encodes CAWTRWGSYEQYF.